The 26 T cell receptor beta chains below come from one sample, sequenced in a study of T cell repertoires in aging, cancer and after chemotherapy. Rearranged V-D-J TRB sequences were amplified with a mixed TRB-A/B primer pool. TCRdb re-called the multiplex PCR reads through MiXCR, storing one row per CDR3 protein. The sample includes some 2,200 distinct CDR3 sequences, under 30% of them seen just once. TCR beta rearrangements were amplified from peripheral blood genomic DNA. The source material was blood. Receptors were obtained from a human donor with a solid tumor.

With respect to this clonotype: A much larger clone differs from this one at a single base, so this may be a read error. The rearrangement joins TRBV19 to TRBJ2-1; D is unclear. This CDR3 region has 15 residues. Trimming removed 3 bases from V and 0 bases from J, with 9 bases in between. From germline, CDR1 is LNHDA and CDR2 SQIVND (reference sequence). The CDR3 DNA follows: TGTGCCAGTAGTATTACGAGGAGCTCCTACAATGAGCAGTTCTTC. It codes for CASSITRSSYNEQFF.

By frequency in the sample, this clonotype is medium-sized. V and J are TRBV19 and TRBJ1-4; tentative D call: TRBD1 (5 bases). Germline V gives CDR1 LNHDA, CDR2 SQIVND (reference sequence). The CDR3 is 14 amino acids. The germline V and J ends were trimmed by 6 bases and 7 bases, with 15 bases remaining between them. The CDR3 nucleotides are TGTGCCAGTAGACGGACCAGGGAGGTTGAAAAACTGTTTTTT. Residues: CASRRTREVEKLFF.

This clonotype is large within its sample. This chain connects TRBV11-1 to TRBJ2-7, with 7 bases matching TRBD2. Per germline, CDR1 SGHAT and CDR2 FQDESV (reference sequence). V trimming: 0 bases; J trimming: 4 bases; junction bases outside the gene matches: 0. This CDR3 is built from 13 residues. CDR3 in DNA: TGTGCCAGCAGCTTAGCGCGGGAGTACGAGCAGTACTTC. It yields the protein CASSLAREYEQYF.

The gene calls are TRBV7-9 and TRBJ2-3, with 11 bases that match TRBD2. CDR1 is SEHNR, CDR2 FQNEAQ, per germline (reference sequence). This CDR3 is 17 amino acids long. The trim removed 3 bases at V and 6 bases at J, leaving 11 bases unmatched. The CDR3 DNA reads TGTGCCAGCAGCTTCCCCCTGCTAGCGGGGGGACACGATACGCAGTATTTT. It yields the protein CASSFPLLAGGHDTQYF.

This clonotype was seen only a few times. The V and J genes are TRBV7-3 and TRBJ2-5, with 7 bases lining up with TRBD2. CDR3 size: 15 residues. The germline gives CDR1 SGHTA, CDR2 FQGTGA. V gave up 5 bases and J gave up 6 bases; unmatched junction bases: 12. The CDR3 sequence: CASSAGTTLGKTQYF. In DNA, the CDR3 is TGTGCCAGCAGCGCCGGGACTACCCTGGGAAAGACCCAGTACTTC.

This clonotype was observed a single time. The V and J genes are TRBV7-2 and TRBJ1-4, with 8 bases fitting TRBD1. The CDR3 sequence is 14 residues long. With 4 bases clipped from V and 5 bases from J, the junction kept 3 bases outside the gene matches. CDR1 is SGHTA and CDR2 is FQGNSA in the germline V gene. The CDR3 DNA sequence: TGTGCCAGCAGCTCTCGGACAGGGAATGAAAAACTGTTTTTT. It is translated as CASSSRTGNEKLFF.

By sample share, this clonotype is large. This chain links TRBV6-5 with TRBJ2-1; no definite D call. This CDR3 comprises 12 residues. In germline, CDR1 is MNHEY, CDR2 SVGAGI. V dropped 5 bases and J dropped 5 bases, with 7 bases sitting between them. The CDR3 reads CASSTRNNEQFF. CDR3 bases: TGTGCCAGCAGTACCCGAAACAATGAGCAGTTCTTC.

This clonotype ranks as medium-sized (0.01 to 0.1%). The chain employs TRBV6-2 or TRBV6-3 and TRBJ2-5; TRBD2 matches at 11 bases. J was trimmed by 5 bases and V by 0 bases; bases with no gene match: 2. This CDR3 region has 15 residues. Germline V lookup: CDR1 MNHEY, CDR2 SVGEGT. CDR3 protein: CASSYSPSGGETQYF. The CDR3 DNA follows: TGTGCCAGCAGTTACTCCCCTAGCGGGGGGGAGACCCAGTACTTC.

A word on this clonotype: A single base separates this from a much larger clone, so it may be a read error. The J gene is TRBJ2-7, the V gene TRBV6-2 or TRBV6-3; 8 bases match TRBD1. The CDR3 extends over 14 amino acids. Germline V gives CDR1 MNHEY, CDR2 SVGEGT. The CDR3 loop is CASSRQGTVYKQYF. The CDR3 nucleotides are TGTGCCAGCAGTCGACAGGGGACGGTCTACAAGCAGTACTTC.

V usage is TRBV11-1 and J usage is TRBJ1-5; D is possibly TRBD1 (6 bases). The CDR3 length is 16 residues. V was pared by 4 bases and J by 6 bases, with 19 bases between. Germline V CDR1 and CDR2: SGHAT, FQDESV (reference sequence). The CDR3 coding sequence is TGTGCCAGCAGCTCGGTCACAGGGTTCTCGGTTCAGCCCCAGCATTTT. This translates into CASSSVTGFSVQPQHF.

This clonotype ranks as medium-sized. J is TRBJ1-3 and V is TRBV7-6; TRBD1 matches 9 bases. The CDR3 covers 15 residues. Germline CDR1 reads SGHVS; CDR2 reads FNYEAQ. V was clipped by 5 bases and J by 4 bases; unmatched bases: 6. Here the CDR3 DNA reads TGTGCCAGCAGCCGTGGACAGGGGAGAGGAAACACCATATATTTT. Translated, it gives CASSRGQGRGNTIYF.

This clonotype was counted only a few times. The chain is built from TRBV28 and TRBJ1-4; possible D gene TRBD1, 5 bases. Germline lookup yields CDR1 MDHEN and CDR2 SYDVKM. V dropped 6 bases and J dropped 0 bases, with 14 bases sitting between them. The CDR3 has 16 amino acids. CDR3 in DNA: TGTGCCAGCAGCCTCAGTAGGGGTGCAACTAATGAAAAACTGTTTTTT. This translates into CASSLSRGATNEKLFF. The variable domain in full, completed from reference TRBV28 and TRBJ1-4, reads DVKVTQSSRYLVKRTGEKVFLECVQDMDHENMFWYRQDPGLGLRLIYFSYDVKMKEKGDIPEGYSVSREKKERFSLILESASTNQTSMYLCASSLSRGATNEKLFFGSGTQLSVL.

This clonotype turned up a few times. This rearrangement joins TRBV4-2 to TRBJ2-1; D gene ambiguous. Germline lookup yields CDR1 LGHNA and CDR2 YNFKEQ. The CDR3 sequence is 16 residues long. Trimming removed 1 base from V and 4 bases from J, with 14 bases in between. The CDR3, as DNA: TGTGCCAGCAGCCAAGTTCAGGCCACCGGGTACAATGAGCAGTTCTTC. Translating gives CASSQVQATGYNEQFF.

This rearrangement joins TRBV6-2 or TRBV6-3 to TRBJ2-5; the match to TRBD1 covers 11 bases. This CDR3 has 13 residues. Trimming took 5 bases from V and 5 from J; bases not matched to a gene: 1. Germline values: CDR1 MNHEY, CDR2 SVGEGT. DNA for the CDR3: TGTGCCAGCAGTAGGGACAGGGGGGAGACCCAGTACTTC. Translation: CASSRDRGETQYF.

This clonotype is classed as medium-sized. The chain uses TRBV27 and TRBJ2-5; 10 bases are a match to TRBD2. CDR3 length: 15 residues. Germline V gene data show CDR1 as MNHEY and CDR2 as SMNVEV (reference sequence). Trimming removed 5 bases from V and 4 bases from J; junction bases left unmatched: 7. Here the CDR3 reads CASSAALAGVETQYF. In nucleotides, the CDR3 is TGTGCCAGCAGTGCCGCCCTAGCGGGGGTAGAGACCCAGTACTTC.

The chain links TRBV27 to TRBJ1-1, with D perhaps TRBD1 (5 bases). This CDR3 is 13 amino acids long. V gave up 5 bases and J gave up 3 bases, with 10 bases separating them. Germline CDR1 and CDR2: MNHEY and SMNVEV (reference sequence). CDR3 DNA sequence: TGTGCCAGCAGTACCAGGGACTACACTGAAGCTTTCTTT. Translation: CASSTRDYTEAFF.

In the case of this clonotype: This may be a read error: a much more frequent sequence differs by one nucleotide. This rearrangement joins TRBV18 to TRBJ2-7; 7 nucleotides match TRBD1. The CDR3 has 14 residues. Germline V CDR1 and CDR2: KGHSH, LQKENI. The CDR3 DNA reads as TGTACCAGCTCAACGACAGGGATCTCCTACGAGCAGTACTTC. Translating gives CTSSTTGISYEQYF.

This clonotype is medium-sized by share. The V call is TRBV11-1, the J call TRBJ2-6; D may be TRBD1 (5 bases). The CDR3 covers 15 residues. V lost 4 bases and J 3 bases, leaving 10 bases between the germline ends. The germline CDR1 and CDR2 sequences are SGHAT and FQDESV (reference sequence). The CDR3 coding sequence is TGTGCCAGCAGCTCTCAGGGTAGTGGGGCCAACGTCCTGACTTTC. Amino acids: CASSSQGSGANVLTF.

This chain joins TRBV5-1 and TRBJ2-7, with 8 bases fitting TRBD1. This CDR3 is built from 12 residues. With V trimmed by 10 bases and J by 7 bases, 10 bases remained unmatched. Germline V gives CDR1 SGHRS, CDR2 YFSETQ. CDR3 loop: CARRTGLREQYF. The CDR3 DNA sequence: TGCGCCCGTAGGACAGGGCTTCGTGAGCAGTACTTC.

By sample fraction, this clonotype is medium-sized (0.01 to 0.1%). The CDR3 reads CASSRGLWPGDTQYF. The CDR3 bases are TGTGCCAGCAGCCGGGGACTTTGGCCGGGGGATACGCAGTATTTT. The rearrangement joins TRBV6-2 or TRBV6-3 to TRBJ2-3; a weak D match, TRBD2 (6 bases). CDR1 is MNHEY and CDR2 is SVGEGT in the germline V gene. Trimming took 6 bases from V and 6 from J, leaving 19 bases between them. The CDR3 contains 15 residues.

This clonotype is medium-sized. The V gene is TRBV30, the J gene TRBJ2-5, with D maybe TRBD2 (5 bases). Between the trimmed V and J ends, which lost 2 bases and 1 base, there was a span of 14 bases. Germline lookup yields CDR1 GTSNPN and CDR2 SVGIG (reference sequence). This CDR3 contains 15 residues. CDR3 nucleotide sequence: TGTGCCTGGAGTTTACTGGGAGCGGCCCAAGAGACCCAGTACTTC. This encodes CAWSLLGAAQETQYF.

This clonotype was found a few times. The genes are TRBV5-1 and TRBJ2-3, with 7 positions matching TRBD1. The trim removed 3 bases at V and 4 bases at J, leaving 8 bases unmatched. Germline values: CDR1 SGHRS, CDR2 YFSETQ. The CDR3 has 15 residues. CDR3 sequence: CASSSTGVQADTQYF. The CDR3 bases are TGCGCCAGCAGCTCAACAGGGGTCCAGGCAGATACGCAGTATTTT.

This clonotype is labeled as medium-sized. The rearrangement joins TRBV4-3 to TRBJ2-7; the match to TRBD2 covers 7 bases. The germline V gene encodes CDR1 LGHNA and CDR2 YSLEER. This CDR3 region has 14 residues. The junction had 3 bases not matched to a gene; V was cut back by 1 base and J by 3 bases. Written as DNA, the CDR3 is TGCGCCAGCAGCCAAGGACTAGCTATCTACGAGCAGTACTTC. It is translated as CASSQGLAIYEQYF.

The genes are TRBV29-1 and TRBJ1-1, with 7 positions matching TRBD1. Germline V lookup: CDR1 SQVTM, CDR2 ANQGSEA. V dropped 7 bases and J dropped 4; count of bases not matched to a gene: 6. CDR3 size: 12 residues. In nucleotides, the CDR3 is TGCAGCGCTAGGAGGGGGCGCACTGAAGCTTTCTTT. It translates to CSARRGRTEAFF.

This clonotype rates as medium-sized. The V gene is TRBV19, the J gene TRBJ1-6; TRBD1 agrees at 8 bases. The CDR3 loop spans 14 amino acids. Per the germline V gene, CDR1 is LNHDA and CDR2 is SQIVND (reference sequence). V lost 0 bases to trimming and J lost 9 bases; unmatched junction nucleotides: 1. The CDR3 DNA reads as TGTGCCAGTAGTATAGACAGGGGGCGTTCACCCCTCCACTTT. Amino acids: CASSIDRGRSPLHF.

This clonotype was seen only once. The V gene is TRBV12-3 or TRBV12-4, the J gene TRBJ2-3; 11 bases line up with TRBD2. Losses at the gene ends were 6 bases for V and 1 base for J; bases not matched to a gene: 0. This CDR3 comprises 14 residues. The DNA of the CDR3 is TGTGCCAGCAGACTAGCGGGGGGCACAGATACGCAGTATTTT. Translating gives CASRLAGGTDTQYF.